This T cell receptor beta chain was obtained from a study of graft-versus-host responses after intestinal transplantation. Study-wide background: Transplants were multivisceral, liver-intestinal, or isolated intestinal.

The CDR3 contains 17 residues. The ends were cut back, 4 bases at V and 1 base at J, with 20 bases in the middle. In germline, CDR1 is SGDLS, CDR2 YYNGEE. Data came from immunoSEQ multiplex PCR; TCRdb stores just in-frame clones and leaves some out. The table shows 95,000 to 150,000 clones, with 85% to 95% occurring only once. Remarks on this clone: Its antigen is not known.

This receptor was obtained from a human donor who received an intestinal transplant. The input for sequencing was unstimulated CD8+ T cells sorted from spleen or lymph node cells, taken before intestinal transplant. The chain has TRBV9 and TRBJ1-1; perhaps TRBD1 as D (5 bases). CDR3 nucleotide sequence: TGTGCCAGCAGCCCCGGTGGGGGTCGAGAGGGGAACACTGAAGCTTTCTTT. Amino acid sequence: CASSPGGGREGNTEAFF.